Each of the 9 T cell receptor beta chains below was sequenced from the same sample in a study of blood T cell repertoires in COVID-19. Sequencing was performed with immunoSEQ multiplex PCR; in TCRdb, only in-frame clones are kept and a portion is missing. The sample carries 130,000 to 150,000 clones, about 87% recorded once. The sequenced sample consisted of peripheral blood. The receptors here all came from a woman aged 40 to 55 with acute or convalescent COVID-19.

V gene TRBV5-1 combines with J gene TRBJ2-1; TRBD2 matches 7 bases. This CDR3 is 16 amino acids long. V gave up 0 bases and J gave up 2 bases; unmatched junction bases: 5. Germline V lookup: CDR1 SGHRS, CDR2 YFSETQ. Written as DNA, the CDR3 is TGCGCCAGCAGCTTGGTGGCTAGCGGCACCTACAATGAGCAGTTCTTC. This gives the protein CASSLVASGTYNEQFF.

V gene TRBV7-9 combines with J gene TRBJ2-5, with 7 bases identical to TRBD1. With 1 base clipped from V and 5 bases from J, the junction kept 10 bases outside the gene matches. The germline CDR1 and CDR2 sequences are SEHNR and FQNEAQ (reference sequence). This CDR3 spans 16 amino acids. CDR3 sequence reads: CASSLGTGSLGETQYF. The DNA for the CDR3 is TGTGCCAGCAGCTTAGGGACAGGCTCTTTGGGGGAGACCCAGTACTTC.

CDR3 residues: CASRYSGNSPLHF. The CDR3, as DNA: TGTGCCAGCAGATACTCAGGGAATTCACCCCTCCACTTT. The rearrangement uses TRBV25-1 and TRBJ1-6; possible D gene TRBD1, 5 bases. The ends were cut back, 6 bases at V and 7 bases at J, with 10 bases in the middle. This CDR3 has 13 residues. Germline CDR1 MGHDK, CDR2 SYGVNS.

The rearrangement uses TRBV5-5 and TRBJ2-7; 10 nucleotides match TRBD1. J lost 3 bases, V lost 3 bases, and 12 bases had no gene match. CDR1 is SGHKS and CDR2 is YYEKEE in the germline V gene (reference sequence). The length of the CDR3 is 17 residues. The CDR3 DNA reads TGTGCCAGCAGCTCGGACAGGGGGATATTGAAGTACTACGAGCAGTACTTC. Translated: CASSSDRGILKYYEQYF.

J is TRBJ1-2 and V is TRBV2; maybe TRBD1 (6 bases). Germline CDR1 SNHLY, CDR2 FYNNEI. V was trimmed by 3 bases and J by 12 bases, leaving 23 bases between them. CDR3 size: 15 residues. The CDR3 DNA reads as TGTGCCAGCAGTGATTCAGGGGACCGCCTGAATCCTAACACCTTC. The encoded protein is CASSDSGDRLNPNTF. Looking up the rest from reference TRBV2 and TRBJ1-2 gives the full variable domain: EPEVTQTPSHQVTQMGQEVILRCVPISNHLYFYWYRQILGQKVEFLVSFYNNEISEKSEIFDDQFSVERPDGSNFTLKIRSTKLEDSAMYFCASSDSGDRLNPNTFGSGTRLTVV.

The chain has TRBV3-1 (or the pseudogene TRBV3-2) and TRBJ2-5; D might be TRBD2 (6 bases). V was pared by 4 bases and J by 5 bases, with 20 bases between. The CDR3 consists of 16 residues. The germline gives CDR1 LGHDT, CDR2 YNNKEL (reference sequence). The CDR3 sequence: CASSPTRRLVRETQYF. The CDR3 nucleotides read TGTGCCAGCAGCCCCACACGCCGACTAGTCCGGGAGACCCAGTACTTC.

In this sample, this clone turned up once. The CDR3 spells CASSAPDSFSSYNSPLHF. DNA of the CDR3: TGTGCCAGCAGTGCCCCCGACAGTTTCAGCTCCTATAATTCACCCCTCCACTTT. The chain joins TRBV28 to TRBJ1-6; D may be TRBD1 (5 bases). Trimming took 5 bases from V and 0 from J, leaving 17 bases between them. This CDR3 spans 18 amino acids. Germline V gene lookup returns CDR1 MDHEN and CDR2 SYDVKM.

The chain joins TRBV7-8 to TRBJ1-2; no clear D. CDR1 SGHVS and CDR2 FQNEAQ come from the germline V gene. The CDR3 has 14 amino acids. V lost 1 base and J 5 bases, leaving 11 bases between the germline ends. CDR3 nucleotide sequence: TGTGCCAGCAGCTTAGAGGCAGGCGATTATGGCTACACCTTC. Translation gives CASSLEAGDYGYTF.

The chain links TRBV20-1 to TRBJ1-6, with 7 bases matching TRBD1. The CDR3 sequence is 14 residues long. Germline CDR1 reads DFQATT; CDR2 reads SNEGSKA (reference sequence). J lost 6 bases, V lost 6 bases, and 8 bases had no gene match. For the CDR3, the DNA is TGCAGTGCAAGTCGGGACAGCGTTAATTCACCCCTCCACTTT. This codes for CSASRDSVNSPLHF.